The 21 T cell receptor beta chains listed next were all sequenced from one sample in a study of T cells after yellow fever vaccination. TCRdb ran MiXCR on the 5' RACE reads and lists one entry per CDR3 protein. The sample lists about 300,000 distinct CDR3 sequences, around 7.3% seen once, with roughly a sixth in the top ten. Source: PBMCs, taken approximately 40 days after the first yellow fever vaccination. These TCRs come from a man aged 18 to 30 who received the YFV17D yellow fever vaccine.

This clonotype has more than one count but fewer than ten. The chain carries TRBV19 and TRBJ2-5; 7 nucleotides line up with TRBD1. V dropped 2 bases and J dropped 2; count of bases not matched to a gene: 8. The CDR3 has 16 amino acids. The germline gives CDR1 LNHDA, CDR2 SQIVND (reference sequence). CDR3 in amino acids: CASSIWDRTTQETQYF. The CDR3 DNA reads as TGTGCCAGTAGTATATGGGACAGAACAACGCAAGAGACCCAGTACTTC.

The table lists this clonotype with a few counts. This chain connects TRBV12-3 or TRBV12-4 to TRBJ2-1, with a possible D match to TRBD1 (5 bases). V was trimmed by 5 bases and J by 0 bases, leaving 11 bases between them. The CDR3 runs 15 residues. The CDR3 nucleotides are TGTGCCAGCAGTCGACAGAGGAGCTCCTACAATGAGCAGTTCTTC. Amino acid sequence: CASSRQRSSYNEQFF.

The chain combines TRBV7-6 with TRBJ2-2; weak D call: TRBD1 (7 bases). The CDR3 loop spans 15 amino acids. V was trimmed by 5 bases and J by 3 bases, leaving 13 bases between them. Germline CDR1 and CDR2: SGHVS and FNYEAQ. In DNA, the CDR3 is TGTGCCAGCAGCCAGGAGGGGGCTCACACCGGGGAGCTGTTTTTT. It codes for CASSQEGAHTGELFF.

The chain links TRBV7-9 to TRBJ1-2; the D gene is possibly TRBD1 (6 bases). The ends were cut back, 2 bases at V and 6 bases at J, with 16 bases in the middle. The CDR3 consists of 15 residues. CDR1 is SEHNR and CDR2 is FQNEAQ in the germline V gene (reference sequence). The CDR3 DNA reads as TGTGCCAGCAGCTTAACCCAGGGGAGGTTTGATGGCTACACCTTC. It is translated as CASSLTQGRFDGYTF. Combining the CDR3 with reference TRBV7-9 and TRBJ1-2 gives the whole variable domain DTGVSQNPRHKITKRGQNVTFRCDPISEHNRLYWYRQTLGQGPEFLTYFQNEAQLEKSRLLSDRFSAERPKGSFSTLEIQRTEQGDSAMYLCASSLTQGRFDGYTFGSGTRLTVV.

This chain connects TRBV6-5 to TRBJ1-4; D not resolved. Trimming removed 4 bases at V and 3 bases at J, with 3 bases between. CDR1 MNHEY and CDR2 SVGAGI come from the germline V gene. This CDR3 is 12 amino acids long. CDR3 loop: CASSFPNEKLFF. For the CDR3, the DNA is TGTGCCAGCAGTTTCCCTAATGAAAAACTGTTTTTT.

This clonotype has only a few counts. V and J are TRBV7-9 and TRBJ1-6; D remains ambiguous. The CDR3 totals 15 residues. The germline gives CDR1 SEHNR, CDR2 FQNEAQ (reference sequence). V shed 2 bases and J shed 7 bases, with 12 bases lying between them. CDR3 amino acids: CASSLYTPENSPLHF. The CDR3 nucleotides are TGTGCCAGCAGCTTATACACGCCCGAGAATTCACCCCTCCACTTT.

This clonotype was observed many times. The chain joins TRBV7-2 to TRBJ1-1; tentatively, D is TRBD1 (5 bases). The V and J ends lost 5 bases and 0 bases respectively, with 13 bases between them. This CDR3 contains 15 residues. Germline V gives CDR1 SGHTA, CDR2 FQGNSA. CDR3 DNA sequence: TGTGCCAGCAGCCCCCCGACAGACATGAACACTGAAGCTTTCTTT. Its protein is CASSPPTDMNTEAFF.

This clonotype appeared a few times. The chain carries TRBV5-1 and TRBJ2-3; no clear D. Deletions cut 0 bases from V and 4 bases from J, with 9 bases between. CDR3 length: 14 residues. Germline V lookup: CDR1 SGHRS, CDR2 YFSETQ. This CDR3 reads CASSLEVFSDTQYF. CDR3 bases: TGCGCCAGCAGCTTGGAGGTTTTCTCAGATACGCAGTATTTT.

This clonotype turned up a few times. The J gene is TRBJ1-3, the V gene TRBV11-2, with D unclear. The CDR3 covers 11 residues. From germline, CDR1 is SGHAT and CDR2 FQNNGV. The V gene lost 6 bases and the J gene lost 8 bases, with 8 bases spanning the gap. CDR3 protein: CASSYGYTIYF. DNA of the CDR3: TGTGCCAGCAGTTATGGGTACACCATATATTTT.

This clonotype was counted many times. The rearrangement uses TRBV18 and TRBJ2-2, with a tentative D call TRBD1 (5 bases). CDR1 is KGHSH and CDR2 is LQKENI in the germline V gene. The CDR3 is made up of 17 amino acids. Trimming cost V 3 bases and J 4 bases, with 18 bases left between them. In DNA, the CDR3 is TGTGCCAGCTCACCCCTCCAGGGAAGCAGCCGCACCGGGGAGCTGTTTTTT. This gives the protein CASSPLQGSSRTGELFF.

J is TRBJ2-5 and V is TRBV29-1; 12 positions match TRBD2. CDR3 size: 17 residues. With V trimmed by 6 bases and J by 5 bases, 16 bases remained unmatched. The germline V gene encodes CDR1 SQVTM and CDR2 ANQGSEA. CDR3: CSVDPGTSGPAGETQYF. CDR3 coding DNA: TGCAGCGTCGACCCGGGGACTAGCGGGCCTGCAGGGGAGACCCAGTACTTC.

The chain is built from TRBV5-1 and TRBJ1-1; D perhaps matches TRBD1 (5 bases). Germline-derived CDR1 and CDR2 are SGHRS and YFSETQ. The CDR3 consists of 12 residues. V lost 7 bases to trimming and J lost 5 bases, with 12 bases between them. The CDR3 DNA follows: TGCGCCAGCGGACTCGACAGTACTGAAGCTTTCTTT. Amino acid sequence: CASGLDSTEAFF.

Only a few counts were recorded for this clonotype. This chain joins TRBV11-1 and TRBJ2-1, with TRBD2 identical over 14 bases. The V gene end was trimmed by 0 bases and the J gene end by 2 bases; junction bases not matched to a gene: 9. Germline lookup yields CDR1 SGHAT and CDR2 FQDESV (reference sequence). CDR3 length: 20 amino acids. For the CDR3, the DNA is TGTGCCAGCAGCTTAGCTGCGACTAGCGGGGGGGCTGGCGCCTACAATGAGCAGTTCTTC. This translates into CASSLAATSGGAGAYNEQFF.

The rearrangement uses TRBV20-1 and TRBJ2-1; D is undetermined. Between the trimmed V and J ends, which lost 1 base and 12 bases, there was a span of 13 bases. Germline CDR1 and CDR2: DFQATT and SNEGSKA (reference sequence). The CDR3 has 12 amino acids. CDR3 DNA sequence: TGCAGTGCTAGAGTGGGGTCTATGGTGCAGTTCTTC. Translated, it gives CSARVGSMVQFF.

This clonotype was seen many times. The chain links TRBV7-2 to TRBJ1-3; 7 nucleotides line up with TRBD1. In germline, CDR1 is SGHTA, CDR2 FQGNSA. This CDR3 is 16 amino acids long. Trimming removed 6 bases from V and 2 bases from J; junction bases left unmatched: 10. Written as DNA, the CDR3 is TGTGCCAGCAGTACCCCCGGGACAGCCCCTGGAAACACCATATATTTT. Amino acid sequence: CASSTPGTAPGNTIYF.

This clonotype was found a few times. The genes are TRBV5-1 and TRBJ2-5; 7 bases are a match to TRBD1. The CDR3 is 13 residues long. V dropped 2 bases and J dropped 5; count of bases not matched to a gene: 3. CDR1 and CDR2 from the germline V gene are SGHRS and YFSETQ. CDR3 in DNA: TGCGCCAGCAGCTTCGGGACAGCGGAGACCCAGTACTTC. Its protein product is CASSFGTAETQYF.

In this sample, this clonotype turned up a few times. The CDR3 is CASGLDLGNTIYF. DNA of the CDR3: TGTGCCAGCGGCCTCGACCTCGGAAACACCATATATTTT. This chain joins TRBV7-2 and TRBJ1-3; unclear D gene. Germline values: CDR1 SGHTA, CDR2 FQGNSA. V was trimmed by 8 bases and J by 4 bases, leaving 12 bases between them. The CDR3 loop spans 13 amino acids.

CDR3 sequence reads: CASSAGEGTASNQPQHF. In DNA, the CDR3 is TGTGCCAGCAGTGCCGGGGAGGGGACGGCTAGCAATCAGCCCCAGCATTTT. The V gene is TRBV25-1, the J gene TRBJ1-5; D is perhaps TRBD1 (5 bases). CDR3 length equals 17 residues. V lost 4 bases, J lost 0 bases, and 16 bases lay in between. Looked up from germline, CDR1 is MGHDK and CDR2 is SYGVNS. Variable domain in full (rest from reference TRBV25-1 and TRBJ1-5): EADIYQTPRYLVIGTGKKITLECSQTMGHDKMYWYQQDPGMELHLIHYSYGVNSTEKGDLSSESTVSRIRTEHFPLTLESARPSHTSQYLCASSAGEGTASNQPQHFGDGTRLSIL.

This clonotype was observed a handful of times. CDR3 nucleotide sequence: TGCGCCAGCAGCCAGAACCCGGGACAGTCCTACGAGCAGTACTTC. Translated: CASSQNPGQSYEQYF. The chain couples TRBV5-1 to TRBJ2-7; TRBD1 aligns across 7 bases. Per the germline V gene, CDR1 is SGHRS and CDR2 is YFSETQ. J lost 1 base, V lost 4 bases, and 8 bases had no gene match. CDR3 length: 15 residues. The full variable domain, in which reference TRBV5-1 and TRBJ2-7 provide the parts outside the CDR3, is KAGVTQTPRYLIKTRGQQVTLSCSPISGHRSVSWYQQTPGQGLQFLFEYFSETQRNKGNFPGRFSGRQFSNSRSEMNVSTLELGDSALYLCASSQNPGQSYEQYFGPGTRLTVT.

This clonotype showed up many times. This chain links TRBV12-3 or TRBV12-4 with TRBJ2-3; tentative D call: TRBD1 (6 bases). V lost 7 bases and J 2 bases, leaving 19 bases between the germline ends. This CDR3 region has 16 residues. In nucleotides, the CDR3 is TGTGCCAGCAAACTCCGGACAGCCTTTTCCACAGATACGCAGTATTTT. The encoded protein is CASKLRTAFSTDTQYF.

The chain uses TRBV2 and TRBJ1-5; a possible D gene is TRBD1 (6 bases). V was cut by 0 bases and J by 5 bases, with 11 bases left in between. Germline V CDR1 and CDR2: SNHLY, FYNNEI. This CDR3 is 15 amino acids long. The CDR3 here is CASSEALAGDQPQHF. The CDR3 nucleotides are TGTGCCAGCAGTGAAGCGCTGGCAGGGGATCAGCCCCAGCATTTT.